This T cell receptor (beta chain) was captured by sequencing in a study of regulatory T cells in long-lasting Graves disease. About this clonotype: What it binds is not known.

Study results and limitations: Analysis covered peripheral blood alone, not thyroid tissue.

The CDR3 contains 16 residues. V was pared by 4 bases and J by 2 bases, with 15 bases between. Germline CDR1 is MNHNS and CDR2 is SASEGT. Described time point: newly diagnosed GD, antithyroid drugs for less than 3 months. Following extraction of RNA from PBMCs, that RNA was used to make the TCR library. CDR3 regions were amplified by Arm-PCR using iRepertoire HTBI primers to build TCR beta libraries. In the source study's methods: The samples included around 65 TRBV and around 15 TRBJ segments. TCRdb fed the multiplex PCR reads into MiXCR, producing one record per CDR3 protein. The V and J calls follow TCRdb's processing rather than the paper's. The table lists 440,000 or so distinct CDR3 sequences, more than 12% of them singletons, with roughly 17% in the top ten. Another study also made use of these data, one on T cells in Graves' hyperthyroidism and ophthalmopathy. That report adds: Stable hyperthyroidism: no ophthalmopathy progression over 18 months of follow-up.

The clonotype originates from a woman in her 30s with Graves disease. The source was peripheral blood mononuclear cells (PBMCs), collected at new diagnosis, from a patient treated with antithyroid drugs. This chain uses TRBV6-1 with TRBJ2-1; possible D gene TRBD2, 6 bases. The CDR3 loop reads CASSASREYPYNEQFF. DNA for the CDR3: TGTGCCAGCAGTGCCTCACGGGAGTATCCCTACAATGAGCAGTTCTTC.